This TCR beta chain was recovered during a study of blood T cells in healthy people across ages. Notes on the study in general: Donor CMV status, an unknown factor, possibly confounded changes in expanded clonotypes. Calculation of diversity from one million T cells yielded estimates considered to be underestimates.

This clonotype was observed a few times. The antigen is unknown. Then a second PCR, running roughly 6 to 11 cycles, was carried out with a sample-barcoded 5' primer and a J-beta primer mix. From the 5' RACE reads, TCRdb called clonotypes with MiXCR, one entry per CDR3 protein. The table has about 2 million distinct CDR3 sequences, roughly 50% seen once. Material for sequencing was blood. This clonotype originated in a woman between 40 and 50 years old in good health.

CDR3: CSSGQAAGDTQYF. CDR3 DNA sequence: TGCAGTTCGGGACAGGCGGCCGGAGATACGCAGTATTTT. The chain recombines TRBV20-1 with TRBJ2-3, with 8 bases aligning to TRBD1. With 8 bases clipped from V and 5 bases from J, the junction kept 9 bases outside the gene matches. Per the germline V gene, CDR1 is DFQATT and CDR2 is SNEGSKA (reference sequence). This CDR3 is 13 amino acids long.